This T cell receptor beta chain was profiled in a study of early T cells in non-severe SARS-CoV-2 infection (dated by TCRdb to 2020 to 2023). In the study overall: TCR sequencing used bulk RNA from unsorted whole blood, so alpha and beta chains could not be paired.

The study was a case-control design nested within a healthcare worker cohort in London, UK, with weekly nasopharyngeal swab PCR tests and blood sampling. Healthcare workers were recruited between 23 and 31 March 2020, during the week of the UK lockdown, and were followed weekly for up to about 15 weeks. CDR1 MDHEN and CDR2 SYDVKM were looked up in the germline V gene. The CDR3 has 16 amino acids, counting the end cysteine and phenylalanine. Of the read, only the CDR3 DNA is kept; its 48 bases are in frame from base 1. V is reduced by 4 bases and J by 0 bases, leaving a spacing of 15 bases between them. The paper's findings and limits, for the study overall: VDJdb matching was skewed toward anti-spike CD8 responses and likely underestimated virus-specific expansions, missing private and CD4 specificities.

Libraries were built with 5' RACE. Instrument on record: NextSeq 500. To correct for sequencing error and PCR bias, the TCR library protocol tagged individual cDNA molecules with unique molecular identifiers. Sequencing covered both TCR alpha and beta chains, and within each sample the abundances of alpha and beta sequences were tightly co-correlated. The original methods were these. Decombinator V4 was used to annotate the V gene, J gene and CDR3 of the TCR sequences. TCRs were defined as expanded if a significant change between any two time points was detected under a Poisson model with p below 0.0001. TCR abundances were normalised to the total number of TCRs sequenced per sample and expressed as counts per million. MAIT TCRs were defined by TRAV1-2 paired with TRAJ12, TRAJ20 or TRAJ33, and iNKT TCRs by TRAV10 paired with TRAJ18. VDJdb, accessed 1 November 2021, was searched for CMV, EBV and SARS-CoV-2 annotated TCRs, excluding TCRs annotated for multiple antigens. TCRdb reanalyzed the raw reads on its own, using fastp at Q25 for trimming and MiXCR for clone calling, and kept in-frame beta chains. Every distinct CDR3 protein forms one entry, paired with its most common genes and DNA. These V and J calls rely on TCRdb rather than the paper's analysis. For this sample the table gives some 60,000 distinct CDR3 sequences, of which more than 7% were detected only once. The ten most abundant clones make up about 3.3% of the sample.

At least ten counts were recorded for this clonotype. The clone's antigen remains unknown. No quality values exist for individual bases; no much larger clone is one base distant. Recombination connected TRBV28 to TRBJ1-2; TRBD1 could be the D gene, as 5 bases match. This receptor was identified in an adult who was a healthcare worker with PCR-confirmed SARS-CoV-2 infection or an uninfected control (not recorded which). Specimen: whole blood. The nucleotides are TGTGCCAGCAGTTCCCCTCGAGGGGCAGCTAACTATGGCTACACCTTC. Its protein reads: CASSSPRGAANYGYTF.